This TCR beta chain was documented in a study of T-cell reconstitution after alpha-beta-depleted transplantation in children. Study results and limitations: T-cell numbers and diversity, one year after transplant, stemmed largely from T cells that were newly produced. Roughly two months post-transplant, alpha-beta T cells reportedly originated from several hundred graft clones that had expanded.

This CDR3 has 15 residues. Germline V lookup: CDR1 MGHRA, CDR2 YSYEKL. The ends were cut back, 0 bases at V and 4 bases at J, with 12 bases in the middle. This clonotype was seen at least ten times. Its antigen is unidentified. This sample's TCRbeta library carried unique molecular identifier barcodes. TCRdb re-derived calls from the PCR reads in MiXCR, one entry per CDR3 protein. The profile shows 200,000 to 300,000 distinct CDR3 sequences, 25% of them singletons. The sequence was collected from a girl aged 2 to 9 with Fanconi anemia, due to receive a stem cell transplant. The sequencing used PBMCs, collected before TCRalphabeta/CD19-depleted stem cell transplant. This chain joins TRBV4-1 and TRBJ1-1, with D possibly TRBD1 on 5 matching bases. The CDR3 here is CASSQDRGAGTEAFF. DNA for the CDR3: TGCGCCAGCAGCCAAGATAGGGGCGCCGGCACTGAAGCTTTCTTT.